This T cell receptor beta chain was documented in a study of blood T cell repertoires in COVID-19. Background on the study: Nucleic acid was either cDNA or gDNA, and it came from T cells, B-cell-depleted T cells, or PBMCs.

The germline V gene has CDR1 MNHEY and CDR2 SVGAGI. Trimming removed 7 bases at V and 3 bases at J, with 15 bases between. The CDR3 length is 14 residues. Per the original methods: Scientists estimated how many nucleated cells there were by amplifying reference gene primers. Produced via immunoSEQ multiplex PCR; TCRdb's table is partial and in-frame only. The D gene and trimming were derived from the DNA, and the V and J assignments and clone size from that table. The table records roughly 200,000 clones, about 81% of them present only once. Seattle patients were enrolled while actively infected and followed longitudinally.

V gene TRBV6-5 combines with J gene TRBJ1-2; TRBD1 might be the D (6 bases). The specimen was peripheral blood. The clonotype originates from a woman aged 60-70 years with COVID-19, enrolled during active disease. CDR3 nucleotide sequence: TGTGCCAGCACAGAGTGGGGGGGCGACTATGGCTACACCTTC. Its protein is CASTEWGGDYGYTF.